The 26 T cell receptor beta chains given below trace back to one sample, sequenced in a study of blood T cell repertoires in COVID-19 (TCRdb year 2020). The library came from the immunoSEQ multiplex PCR assay. Here the immuneACCESS table is served through TCRdb, limited to in-frame sequences with V and J called. Missing clones are a known gap in these copies; in checked studies unresolved V genes cover under half, and the rest lacks a known reason. The sample table shows approximately 44,000 clones, and 90% to 95% are seen once. Around 0.37% of the sample is taken by the ten largest. Material for sequencing was peripheral blood. These receptors were obtained from a man over 45 with COVID-19, enrolled during active disease.

V and J are TRBV4-3 and TRBJ1-2, with 9 bases that match TRBD1. The CDR3 loop spans 14 amino acids. Germline lookup yields CDR1 LGHNA and CDR2 YSLEER. Germline trimming cut 3 bases from V and 4 bases from J; bases unmatched to any gene: 3. The CDR3 here is CASSQDRGPYGYTF. CDR3 bases: TGCGCCAGCAGCCAGGACAGGGGACCCTATGGCTACACCTTC.

This chain joins TRBV4-2 and TRBJ2-1; 14 bases match TRBD2. This CDR3 region has 16 residues. CDR1 LGHNA and CDR2 YNFKEQ come from the germline V gene. J lost 7 bases, V lost 4 bases, and 6 bases had no gene match. The CDR3 here is CASSPATSGRGNEQFF. Written as DNA, the CDR3 is TGTGCCAGCAGCCCTGCGACTAGCGGGAGGGGTAATGAGCAGTTCTTC.

The chain uses TRBV5-5 and TRBJ2-2, with D possibly matching TRBD1 (6 bases). The germline gives CDR1 SGHKS, CDR2 YYEKEE (reference sequence). This CDR3 spans 16 amino acids. The germline V and J ends were trimmed by 4 bases and 2 bases, with 15 bases remaining between them. CDR3 sequence reads: CASSRGGGSNTGELFF. The CDR3 coding sequence is TGTGCCAGCAGCCGGGGTGGGGGCAGCAACACCGGGGAGCTGTTTTTT. Full variable domain (missing parts from reference TRBV5-5 and TRBJ2-2): DAGVTQSPTHLIKTRGQQVTLRCSPISGHKSVSWYQQVLGQGPQFIFQYYEKEERGRGNFPDRFSARQFPNYSSELNVNALLLGDSALYLCASSRGGGSNTGELFFGEGSRLTVL.

CDR3 DNA: TGCGCCAGCAGCCACGCAGGGGAAGGAAAGACCCAGTACTTC. It translates to CASSHAGEGKTQYF. The V call is TRBV4-1, the J call TRBJ2-5, with D possibly TRBD1 on 6 matching bases. CDR1 is MGHRA and CDR2 is YSYEKL in the germline V gene. V was clipped by 3 bases and J by 6 bases, with 14 bases between them. CDR3 size: 14 residues.

This sequence joins TRBV5-1 and TRBJ2-1, with 9 bases matching TRBD1. The CDR3 length is 20 residues. Germline-derived CDR1 and CDR2 are SGHRS and YFSETQ. J lost 2 bases, V lost 4 bases, and 19 bases had no gene match. The CDR3 spells CASSQPRGQGSWGPYNEQFF. CDR3 coding DNA: TGCGCCAGCAGCCAACCAAGGGGACAGGGAAGCTGGGGGCCCTACAATGAGCAGTTCTTC.

This chain joins TRBV4-1 and TRBJ2-7; TRBD2 aligns across 8 bases. V lost 0 bases, J lost 5 bases, and 6 bases stayed unmatched. CDR1 is MGHRA, CDR2 YSYEKL, per germline. This CDR3 has 15 amino acids. In DNA form, the CDR3 reads TGCGCCAGCAGCCAAGAAGGGACTAGTCTCAACGAGCAGTACTTC. Protein product: CASSQEGTSLNEQYF.

The sample holds a few counts of this clone. The CDR3 region is CSVEKGTGTGNEQYF. The CDR3, as DNA: TGCAGCGTTGAAAAGGGTACCGGGACAGGGAACGAGCAGTACTTC. This chain connects TRBV29-1 to TRBJ2-7; TRBD1 matches at 9 bases. Germline loops: CDR1 SQVTM, CDR2 ANQGSEA. With V trimmed by 2 bases and J by 5 bases, 10 bases remained unmatched. The CDR3 runs 15 residues.

V is TRBV7-9 and J is TRBJ2-2; no clear D gene. Germline lookup yields CDR1 SEHNR and CDR2 FQNEAQ (reference sequence). Trimming stripped 3 bases from V and 0 bases from J, with 5 bases between. The CDR3 is made up of 14 amino acids. CDR3 in amino acids: CASSFLANTGELFF. CDR3 nucleotides: TGTGCCAGCAGCTTCTTAGCGAACACCGGGGAGCTGTTTTTT.

The chain uses TRBV6-1 and TRBJ1-3; the D is unclear. Germline-derived CDR1 and CDR2 are MNHNS and SASEGT. The V end lost 4 bases, the J end lost 0 bases, and 10 bases lay between the germline ends. This CDR3 contains 15 residues. DNA for the CDR3: TGTGCCAGCAGTGCCCAGGCGTTCTCTGGAAACACCATATATTTT. This codes for CASSAQAFSGNTIYF.

The chain carries TRBV30 and TRBJ2-3; 7 bases match TRBD1. There are 17 residues in the CDR3. The germline V gene encodes CDR1 GTSNPN and CDR2 SVGIG (reference sequence). Trimming took 2 bases from V and 1 from J; bases not matched to a gene: 12. CDR3 sequence: CAWSPSQWTGRTDTQYF. The CDR3 DNA follows: TGTGCCTGGAGTCCCAGTCAATGGACAGGTCGCACAGATACGCAGTATTTT.

This clone showed up just once. The J gene is TRBJ1-1, the V gene TRBV5-1, with D possibly TRBD1 on 5 matching bases. Germline V gene sequence: CDR1 SGHRS, CDR2 YFSETQ. Trimming stripped 4 bases from V and 0 bases from J, with 13 bases between. The CDR3 consists of 15 residues. Written as DNA, the CDR3 is TGCGCCAGCAGCCCCCGGGGGGGAATGAACACTGAAGCTTTCTTT. This sequence encodes CASSPRGGMNTEAFF.

The chain links TRBV5-1 to TRBJ1-1, with a tentative D call TRBD1 (5 bases). The CDR3 runs to 14 residues. Germline loops: CDR1 SGHRS, CDR2 YFSETQ. Trimming left V 5 bases short and J 0 bases short, with 11 bases between. Written as DNA, the CDR3 is TGCGCCAGCAGAATCAGACAGATGAACACTGAAGCTTTCTTT. Protein sequence: CASRIRQMNTEAFF.

The rearrangement uses TRBV2 and TRBJ1-5; D perhaps matches TRBD1 (5 bases). Trimming took off 3 bases at V and 3 bases at J, with 9 bases between the two ends. The CDR3 is 14 residues long. The germline CDR1 and CDR2 sequences are SNHLY and FYNNEI. The CDR3 DNA sequence: TGTGCCAGCAGTGACAGGGCGGCCAATCAGCCCCAGCATTTT. Its translation: CASSDRAANQPQHF. Complete variable domain (other parts from reference TRBV2 and TRBJ1-5): EPEVTQTPSHQVTQMGQEVILRCVPISNHLYFYWYRQILGQKVEFLVSFYNNEISEKSEIFDDQFSVERPDGSNFTLKIRSTKLEDSAMYFCASSDRAANQPQHFGDGTRLSIL.

The J gene is TRBJ1-3, the V gene TRBV2; a weak D match, TRBD1 (5 bases). Looked up from germline, CDR1 is SNHLY and CDR2 is FYNNEI. V lost 8 bases to trimming and J lost 2 bases, with 19 bases between them. CDR3 length: 16 amino acids. The CDR3, as DNA: TGTGCCAGCTCCGCGGGACTTTCTAGGGCTGGAAACACCATATATTTT. It yields the protein CASSAGLSRAGNTIYF.

The sample holds one count of this clone. The gene calls are TRBV19 and TRBJ2-5; 7 nucleotides align to TRBD2. The ends lost 8 bases at V and 0 bases at J; junction bases unmatched: 3. The CDR3 contains 13 residues. Germline CDR1 is LNHDA and CDR2 is SQIVND (reference sequence). This CDR3 is CASSREYQETQYF. The CDR3 DNA sequence: TGTGCCAGTTCGCGGGAGTACCAAGAGACCCAGTACTTC.

V and J are TRBV27 and TRBJ1-1, with 8 bases fitting TRBD1. Trimming cost V 4 bases and J 3 bases; bases outside gene matches: 10. Germline V gives CDR1 MNHEY, CDR2 SMNVEV (reference sequence). The CDR3 extends over 16 amino acids. CDR3 coding DNA: TGTGCCAGCAGTTCCGGACAGGGCCCCTACGACACTGAAGCTTTCTTT. Its protein product is CASSSGQGPYDTEAFF.

This clone was seen a single time. V and J are TRBV30 and TRBJ2-7; 10 nucleotides line up with TRBD2. The CDR3 covers 17 residues. V dropped 1 base and J dropped 3; count of bases not matched to a gene: 12. CDR1 and CDR2 from the germline V gene are GTSNPN and SVGIG (reference sequence). CDR3 protein: CAWSEGAGGTVVYEQYF. The CDR3 nucleotides are TGTGCCTGGAGTGAGGGAGCGGGAGGGACCGTAGTCTACGAGCAGTACTTC.

The rearrangement joins TRBV11-3 to TRBJ2-1, with TRBD1 as a possible D gene (5 bases). Trimming removed 2 bases at V and 7 bases at J, with 9 bases between. CDR3 length: 13 amino acids. Germline V gives CDR1 SGHNT, CDR2 YENEEA. The CDR3 protein is CASSLTRVNEQFF. The CDR3 DNA sequence: TGTGCCAGCAGCTTAACCAGGGTAAATGAGCAGTTCTTC.

This chain links TRBV5-1 with TRBJ1-3; a weak D match, TRBD1 (6 bases). The V gene's germline CDR1 is SGHRS and CDR2 YFSETQ. V gave up 7 bases and J gave up 0 bases, with 11 bases separating them. The length of the CDR3 is 14 residues. The CDR3 region is CASSQDSSGNTIYF. The CDR3 bases are TGCGCCAGCTCCCAGGACAGCTCTGGAAACACCATATATTTT.

The chain couples TRBV7-8 to TRBJ2-2; 8 positions match TRBD1. Germline trimming cut 5 bases from V and 5 bases from J; bases unmatched to any gene: 7. Germline V CDR1 and CDR2: SGHVS, FQNEAQ. The CDR3 is 15 amino acids. This CDR3 is CASSPDRGRTGELFF. The CDR3 DNA reads as TGTGCCAGCAGCCCCGACAGGGGAAGGACCGGGGAGCTGTTTTTT. The full variable domain, rest sourced from reference TRBV7-8 and TRBJ2-2, is GAGVSQSPRYKVAKRGQDVALRCDPISGHVSLFWYQQALGQGPEFLTYFQNEAQLDKSGLPSDRFFAERPEGSVSTLKIQRTQQEDSAVYLCASSPDRGRTGELFFGEGSRLTVL.

V is TRBV5-1 and J is TRBJ2-3, with 11 bases fitting TRBD2. The length of the CDR3 is 14 residues. Germline CDR1 is SGHRS and CDR2 is YFSETQ. J gave up 4 bases and V 4 bases, and 2 bases lay outside the gene matches. CDR3 coding DNA: TGCGCCAGCAGCCTTAGCGGGGGGGCAGATACGCAGTATTTT. Its translation: CASSLSGGADTQYF.

The count of this clone is one. This chain joins TRBV30 and TRBJ1-6; D is undetermined. The CDR3 extends over 13 amino acids. Germline V CDR1 and CDR2: GTSNPN, SVGIG (reference sequence). Trimming pared 7 bases from V and 3 bases from J, leaving 10 bases between. CDR3 loop: CASSLSYNSPLHF. The CDR3 nucleotides are TGTGCCTCCTCCCTCAGCTATAATTCACCCCTCCACTTT.

The genes are TRBV5-4 and TRBJ1-1; D perhaps matches TRBD1 (5 bases). The V gene lost 4 bases and the J gene lost 1 base, with 5 bases spanning the gap. The germline V gene has CDR1 SGHNT and CDR2 YYREEE (reference sequence). The CDR3 runs to 12 residues. This CDR3 reads CASSQGNTEAFF. The CDR3 bases are TGTGCCAGCAGCCAGGGGAACACTGAAGCTTTCTTT.

The rearrangement links TRBV3-1 (or the pseudogene TRBV3-2) to TRBJ1-1, with D hard to call. The CDR3 has 15 residues. Germline loops: CDR1 LGHDT, CDR2 YNNKEL (reference sequence). V lost 1 base and J 3 bases, leaving 12 bases between the germline ends. The CDR3 sequence: CASSQAYVGDTEAFF. The CDR3 nucleotides are TGTGCCAGCAGCCAAGCCTACGTGGGCGACACTGAAGCTTTCTTT.

This chain uses TRBV5-6 with TRBJ1-3; perhaps TRBD1 as D (5 bases). The CDR3 loop spans 12 amino acids. V shed 4 bases and J shed 9 bases, with 11 bases lying between them. Germline lookup yields CDR1 SGHDT and CDR2 YYEEEE. CDR3 DNA: TGTGCCAGCAGCGCGGGACCCACCACCATATATTTT. It is translated as CASSAGPTTIYF.

This chain joins TRBV6-5 and TRBJ2-7; 7 bases are a match to TRBD1. The CDR3 consists of 13 residues. The junction had 5 bases not matched to a gene; V was cut back by 7 bases and J by 2 bases. The germline gives CDR1 MNHEY, CDR2 SVGAGI. The CDR3 sequence: CASKPGQTYEQYF. In nucleotides, the CDR3 is TGTGCCAGCAAGCCGGGACAGACCTACGAGCAGTACTTC.